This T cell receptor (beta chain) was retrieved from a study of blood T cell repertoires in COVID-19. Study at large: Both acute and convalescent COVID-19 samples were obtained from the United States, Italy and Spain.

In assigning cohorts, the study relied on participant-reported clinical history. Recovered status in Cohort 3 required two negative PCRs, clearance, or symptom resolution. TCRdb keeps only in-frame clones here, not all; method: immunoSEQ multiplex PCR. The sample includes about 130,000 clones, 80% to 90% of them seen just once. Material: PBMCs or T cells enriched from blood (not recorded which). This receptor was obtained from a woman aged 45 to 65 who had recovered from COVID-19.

CDR3 amino acids: CASSRGTNNEQFF. CDR3 nucleotides: TGTGCCAGCTCCAGAGGGACTAACAATGAGCAGTTCTTC. The chain uses TRBV7-3 and TRBJ2-1; the match to TRBD2 covers 7 bases. The CDR3 totals 13 residues. Trimming at V came to 8 bases and at J to 5 bases, leaving 6 bases not matched to a gene. The germline CDR1 and CDR2 sequences are SGHTA and FQGTGA.